The 22 T cell receptor beta chains listed next were all sequenced from one sample in a study of blood T cells in healthy people across ages. Primed by a sample-barcoded 5' primer and a J-beta primer mix, a second PCR proceeded for about 6 to 12 cycles. A single record per CDR3 protein comes from TCRdb applying MiXCR to the 5' RACE reads. Here the sample spans some 1,500,000 distinct CDR3 sequences, less than 45% being singletons. The sequencing sample was made of blood. The source of these receptors is a woman in her late teens or twenties in good health.

In this sample, this clonotype turned up a few times. This sequence joins TRBV5-1 and TRBJ2-5, with D maybe TRBD1 (5 bases). The V gene lost 2 bases and the J gene lost 2 bases, with 10 bases spanning the gap. Germline V gene sequence: CDR1 SGHRS, CDR2 YFSETQ. This CDR3 has 14 residues. The CDR3 protein is CASSLTGWQETQYF. The CDR3 coding sequence is TGCGCCAGCAGCTTAACAGGTTGGCAAGAGACCCAGTACTTC.

This clonotype was seen a handful of times. The chain links TRBV20-1 to TRBJ2-1; 8 positions match TRBD2. Trimming at V came to 5 bases and at J to 6 bases, leaving 12 bases not matched to a gene. This CDR3 spans 15 amino acids. Germline values: CDR1 DFQATT, CDR2 SNEGSKA (reference sequence). The CDR3 sequence is CSAPVGGGPINEQFF. The CDR3 region has the DNA TGCAGTGCTCCCGTCGGGGGGGGCCCCATCAATGAGCAGTTCTTC.

This chain links TRBV20-1 with TRBJ2-5, with D possibly matching TRBD1 (6 bases). The DNA end lines up better with TRBJ2-7; the J call may be wrong. This CDR3 region has 14 residues. CDR1 and CDR2 from the germline V gene are DFQATT and SNEGSKA (reference sequence). The CDR3 DNA reads as TGCAGTGCTATCACCCGGGACAAACGAGGCGAGCAGTACTTC. This encodes CSAITRDKRGEQYF.

A word on this clonotype: This could be a read error, since a much larger clone is one nucleotide away. The chain is built from TRBV29-1 and TRBJ2-3, with no clear D. This CDR3 is built from 13 residues. CDR1 is SQVTM and CDR2 is ANQGSEA in the germline V gene. DNA of the CDR3: TGCAGCGTTGGGAGCAGATTCACAGATACGCGGTATTTT. Translation gives CSVGSRFTDTRYF.

The chain links TRBV15 to TRBJ2-1, with D tentatively TRBD1 (5 bases). Germline V gives CDR1 LNHNV, CDR2 YYDKDF (reference sequence). This CDR3 is 14 amino acids long. V was clipped by 7 bases and J by 3 bases, with 13 bases between them. The CDR3 here is CATNPDTDYNEQFF. The DNA for the CDR3 is TGTGCCACCAACCCGGACACCGACTACAATGAGCAGTTCTTC.

This clonotype was picked up a small number of times. The rearrangement uses TRBV27 and TRBJ2-5; 7 bases match TRBD2. J was trimmed by 0 bases and V by 6 bases; bases with no gene match: 4. The germline V gene has CDR1 MNHEY and CDR2 SMNVEV (reference sequence). This CDR3 region has 14 residues. The CDR3, as DNA: TGTGCCAGCAGAATAGCGGGCAACCAAGAGACCCAGTACTTC. Protein: CASRIAGNQETQYF.

Written as DNA, the CDR3 is TGTGCCAGCAGCGTAGGGGGGACAACGGGAGACACTGAAGCTTTCTTT. It codes for CASSVGGTTGDTEAFF. The chain combines TRBV9 with TRBJ1-1; weak D call: TRBD1 (6 bases). V shed 0 bases and J shed 3 bases, with 15 bases lying between them. CDR1 is SGDLS, CDR2 YYNGEE, per germline. The CDR3 extends over 16 amino acids.

V gene TRBV5-1 combines with J gene TRBJ2-2; 7 bases agree with TRBD2. The CDR3 is made up of 15 amino acids. Germline values: CDR1 SGHRS, CDR2 YFSETQ. The V and J ends lost 4 bases and 4 bases, in that order; junction bases with no gene match: 7. The CDR3 sequence is CASSRTSASTGELFF. The CDR3 coding sequence is TGCGCCAGCAGCAGGACTAGTGCCAGCACCGGGGAGCTGTTTTTT.

This clonotype was found a few times. The gene calls are TRBV9 and TRBJ2-1; D may be TRBD1 (6 bases). Germline loops: CDR1 SGDLS, CDR2 YYNGEE. The V end lost 0 bases, the J end lost 2 bases, and 15 bases lay between the germline ends. CDR3 size: 17 residues. The CDR3 loop is CASSVAQGRGPYNEQFF. The CDR3 DNA is TGTGCCAGCAGCGTAGCTCAGGGCAGGGGCCCCTACAATGAGCAGTTCTTC. The full variable domain, rest sourced from reference TRBV9 and TRBJ2-1, is DSGVTQTPKHLITATGQRVTLRCSPRSGDLSVYWYQQSLDQGLQFLIQYYNGEERAKGNILERFSAQQFPDLHSELNLSSLELGDSALYFCASSVAQGRGPYNEQFFGPGTRLTVL.

This chain joins TRBV7-2 and TRBJ2-7; D might be TRBD1 or TRBD2, each matching 6 bases. This CDR3 contains 12 residues. V lost 5 bases and J lost 11, with 16 bases in between. The V gene's germline CDR1 is SGHTA and CDR2 FQGNSA. The CDR3 loop is CASSPGGGLEYF. For the CDR3, the DNA is TGTGCCAGCAGCCCCGGAGGGGGGCTTGAGTACTTC.

This clonotype came up once. V is TRBV5-5 and J is TRBJ1-1, with a possible D match to TRBD1 (5 bases). This CDR3 contains 15 residues. Deletions cut 0 bases from V and 4 bases from J, with 13 bases between. Looked up from germline, CDR1 is SGHKS and CDR2 is YYEKEE (reference sequence). The DNA of the CDR3 is TGTGCCAGCAGCTTGGAGTCCCCAGGGATCACTGAAGCTTTCTTT. Amino acid sequence: CASSLESPGITEAFF. Full variable domain (rest looked up from reference TRBV5-5 and TRBJ1-1): DAGVTQSPTHLIKTRGQQVTLRCSPISGHKSVSWYQQVLGQGPQFIFQYYEKEERGRGNFPDRFSARQFPNYSSELNVNALLLGDSALYLCASSLESPGITEAFFGQGTRLTVV.

CDR3 nucleotide sequence: TGTGCCAGCAGCTCCCGACTCGACACAGATACGCAGTATTTT. Encoded protein: CASSSRLDTDTQYF. This chain joins TRBV7-9 and TRBJ2-3; D is uncertain. The CDR3 is 14 amino acids. The germline V gene encodes CDR1 SEHNR and CDR2 FQNEAQ (reference sequence). Trimming pared 4 bases from V and 2 bases from J, leaving 10 bases between.

The V gene is TRBV7-9, the J gene TRBJ1-2, with 8 bases matching TRBD1. Germline V lookup: CDR1 SEHNR, CDR2 FQNEAQ (reference sequence). Trimming cost V 5 bases and J 6 bases; bases outside gene matches: 8. The CDR3 length is 14 residues. CDR3 DNA: TGTGCCAGCAGCCGGGGACAGGCTAGGCATGGCTACACCTTC. It specifies CASSRGQARHGYTF. Supplemented by reference TRBV7-9 and TRBJ1-2, the full variable domain reads DTGVSQNPRHKITKRGQNVTFRCDPISEHNRLYWYRQTLGQGPEFLTYFQNEAQLEKSRLLSDRFSAERPKGSFSTLEIQRTEQGDSAMYLCASSRGQARHGYTFGSGTRLTVV.

The chain joins TRBV2 to TRBJ2-5, with D perhaps given as TRBD1 or TRBD2 (5 bases each). Per the germline V gene, CDR1 is SNHLY and CDR2 is FYNNEI. The CDR3 runs 13 residues. V lost 7 bases and J lost 5, with 14 bases in between. The CDR3 DNA reads TGTGCCAGCATCGGGGCATTCGGGGAGACCCAGTACTTC. It specifies CASIGAFGETQYF.

The chain recombines TRBV6-5 with TRBJ1-1; D call uncertain. Between the trimmed V and J ends, which lost 7 bases and 1 base, there was a span of 10 bases. The V gene's germline CDR1 is MNHEY and CDR2 SVGAGI. This CDR3 has 13 residues. The CDR3 coding sequence is TGTGCCAGCACTTTTGCGGGGAACACTGAAGCTTTCTTT. This gives the protein CASTFAGNTEAFF.

A few counts support this clonotype. The rearrangement links TRBV24-1 to TRBJ2-4; 7 nucleotides align to TRBD1. The J call may be in error: the DNA end matches TRBJ2-5 better. Germline values: CDR1 KGHDR, CDR2 SFDVKD. This CDR3 is built from 14 residues. The CDR3 DNA reads TGTGCCACCAGTAGCGACAGGGTCTCGGAGACCCAGTACTTC. Its protein product is CATSSDRVSETQYF.

The V call is TRBV18, the J call TRBJ2-3; TRBD1 aligns across 8 bases. V lost 6 bases and J lost 4; bases outside the gene matches: 12. The length of the CDR3 is 16 residues. Germline lookup yields CDR1 KGHSH and CDR2 LQKENI. The CDR3 here is CASSQRQGSSADTQYF. The CDR3 DNA follows: TGTGCCAGCTCTCAGCGACAGGGGAGTTCTGCAGATACGCAGTATTTT.

V gene TRBV10-3 combines with J gene TRBJ2-1, with D hard to call. With 2 bases removed from V and 0 bases from J, the gap between germline ends came to 11 bases. Germline values: CDR1 ENHRY, CDR2 SYGVKD. There are 16 residues in the CDR3. The CDR3, as DNA: TGTGCCATCAGTGAGCTAGACACCGGCTCCTACAATGAGCAGTTCTTC. Its translation: CAISELDTGSYNEQFF.

This clonotype was detected once. V gene TRBV12-3 or TRBV12-4 combines with J gene TRBJ2-1; 12 positions match TRBD2. This CDR3 has 14 amino acids. V trimming: 6 bases; J trimming: 16 bases; junction bases outside the gene matches: 13. The CDR3 loop reads CASRRLAGVDEEFF. In nucleotides, the CDR3 is TGTGCCAGCAGGCGACTAGCGGGAGTAGATGAGGAATTCTTC.

The V gene is TRBV7-2, the J gene TRBJ2-3; TRBD2 aligns across 7 bases. CDR3 size: 16 residues. V lost 6 bases to trimming and J lost 2 bases; unmatched junction nucleotides: 11. Germline lookup yields CDR1 SGHTA and CDR2 FQGNSA. This CDR3 reads CASRPGGGILTDTQYF. As DNA, the CDR3 is TGTGCCAGCAGGCCCGGCGGGGGAATCCTCACAGATACGCAGTATTTT.

The chain joins TRBV20-1 to TRBJ2-1; the D call may be TRBD1 or TRBD2 (6 bases each). This CDR3 is built from 11 residues. Germline values: CDR1 DFQATT, CDR2 SNEGSKA (reference sequence). Trimming cost V 5 bases and J 10 bases, with 12 bases left between them. The CDR3 region has the DNA TGCAGTGCTGTAGCCGGGGGCGAGCAGTTCTTC. Amino acids: CSAVAGGEQFF.

This clonotype was observed a few times. J is TRBJ1-4 and V is TRBV6-1, with TRBD1 identical over 7 bases. The CDR3 is 16 amino acids. Germline lookup yields CDR1 MNHNS and CDR2 SASEGT. The V and J ends lost 5 bases and 0 bases, in that order; junction bases with no gene match: 6. The CDR3 sequence is CASSRTGYATNEKLFF. CDR3 in DNA: TGTGCCAGCAGTCGGACAGGCTATGCAACTAATGAAAAACTGTTTTTT.